What follows describes a single TCR beta chain. Its antigen remains undetermined. Base quality data are lacking; no much larger clone is found one base away. Whole blood was collected in K2EDTA tubes by collaborating institutions according to the institutions' own protocols. For TCRbeta analysis, collaborator samples were shipped as frozen whole blood, as isolated PBMCs, or as DNA extracted from either sample type. This sample is part of a study of blood T cell repertoires in COVID-19 (dated by TCRdb to 2020 to 2021). For context, the study as a whole: Samples from collaborators originated in the United States, Italy and Spain and spanned both the acute and convalescent phases of COVID-19. The repertoires were released in a freely available public database meant as a resource for research on the immune response to SARS-CoV-2. The prospective study material was composed of cDNA or gDNA derived from T cells, B-cell-depleted T cells, or PBMCs. The samples were drawn from two sources: the first 160 participants of the ongoing ImmuneRACE study, and 950 to 1,500 subjects contributed by 6 global collaborators. HLA class I and class II types, where available, came from metadata supplied by the sample provider rather than from assay-based typing. A de-identified subject ID, COVID-19 status, age in years and sex were almost always included in the sample metadata. Deeply sampled blood TCRbeta repertoires from subjects exposed to, actively infected with, or recovered from COVID-19 were included in the dataset. What the research found in general, with its limitations: Clinical and demographic metadata were provided uncurated, with the amount varying by source and participant.

According to the germline V gene (reference sequence), CDR1 reads SEHNR and CDR2 reads FQNEAQ. The CDR3 measures 16 amino acids from cysteine to phenylalanine. Solely the CDR3 DNA is kept, with 48 bases framed from the first base. V is cut back by 6 bases and J by 5 bases, with 12 bases in the junction unmatched. TCRbeta CDR3 regions were amplified from genomic DNA using the immunoSEQ Assay, a bias-controlled multiplex PCR. The paper's processing steps were these. Nucleated cell counts per sample were estimated from amplification of reference gene primers within the assay. Sequence reads were collapsed and filtered to measure the absolute abundance of every unique TCRbeta CDR3 rearrangement. Productive Simpson clonality was computed per sample as the square root of Simpson's diversity index over productive rearrangements. This is the immuneACCESS table as TCRdb keeps it, with only in-frame sequences that have V and J called. A part of the clones is gone; compared with another copy, unresolved V genes explain less than half, and the rest is unexplained. That table furnishes V, J and clone size, whereas the DNA furnished D and trimming. The sample table contains fewer than 150,000 clones; only one count was recorded for 75% to 85% of them. Of the sample, more than 15% is held by the ten largest clones.

This TCR came from a man aged 80 or over with acute or convalescent COVID-19. The chain was built from TRBV7-9 and TRBJ2-3, with 9 central nucleotides matching TRBD2. Sequenced sample: peripheral blood. The CDR3 reads CASSHGGSGGGDTQYF. DNA sequence: TGTGCCAGCAGTCACGGGGGTAGCGGGGGAGGAGATACGCAGTATTTT.